Shown below are 18 T cell receptor beta chains from a single sample sequenced in a study of T-cell memory formation after mild COVID-19. TCRdb redid the calling of the 5' RACE reads with MiXCR, one entry per CDR3 protein. The sample lists 530,000 or so distinct CDR3 sequences, around 15% occurring once. Sample: PBMCs or a T cell subset sorted from them (not recorded which). These TCRs come from an adult woman who had mild COVID-19 (a few samples of this study predate the infection). Cell type and time point are not known.

CDR3 coding DNA: TGTGCCACCGCCCTACTTTCCAGGGGAACCGGGGAGCTGTTTTTT. Protein sequence: CATALLSRGTGELFF. The chain carries TRBV6-1 and TRBJ2-2; possibly TRBD1 for D (6 bases). V shed 10 bases and J shed 5 bases, with 20 bases lying between them. Germline values: CDR1 MNHNS, CDR2 SASEGT. The CDR3 is made up of 15 amino acids.

The rearrangement uses TRBV14 and TRBJ2-7, with 9 bases that match TRBD1. The germline V gene encodes CDR1 SGHDN and CDR2 FVKESK. The trim removed 2 bases at V and 3 bases at J, leaving 5 bases unmatched. This CDR3 is 15 amino acids long. This CDR3 reads CASSQNRGRGYEQYF. DNA of the CDR3: TGTGCCAGCAGCCAAAACAGGGGGCGCGGCTACGAGCAGTACTTC.

This clonotype has more than one count but fewer than ten. The V call is TRBV7-9, the J call TRBJ2-7, with D tentatively TRBD1 or TRBD2 (5 bases each). The germline CDR1 and CDR2 sequences are SEHNR and FQNEAQ (reference sequence). V gave up 0 bases and J gave up 6 bases, with 9 bases separating them. The CDR3 runs 13 residues. The CDR3, as DNA: TGTGCCAGCAGCTTAGCGTGGGGGTTCGAGCAGTACTTC. This codes for CASSLAWGFEQYF. Combining the CDR3 with reference TRBV7-9 and TRBJ2-7 gives the whole variable domain DTGVSQNPRHKITKRGQNVTFRCDPISEHNRLYWYRQTLGQGPEFLTYFQNEAQLEKSRLLSDRFSAERPKGSFSTLEIQRTEQGDSAMYLCASSLAWGFEQYFGPGTRLTVT.

The gene calls are TRBV20-1 and TRBJ2-1; D might be TRBD2 (6 bases). Germline V lookup: CDR1 DFQATT, CDR2 SNEGSKA (reference sequence). This CDR3 spans 17 amino acids. The V end lost 0 bases, the J end lost 5 bases, and 20 bases lay between the germline ends. The CDR3, as DNA: TGCAGTGCTAGAGATCCGTTTGGGCTAGCGCCCCACAATGAGCAGTTCTTC. It translates to CSARDPFGLAPHNEQFF.

The V call is TRBV5-6, the J call TRBJ1-2; 8 nucleotides line up with TRBD1. Unmatched junction bases numbered 8, after V lost 4 bases and J lost 12 bases. The CDR3 has 12 amino acids. Looked up from germline, CDR1 is SGHDT and CDR2 is YYEEEE. This CDR3 is CASSPRTGSHTF. In nucleotides, the CDR3 is TGTGCCAGCAGCCCACGGACAGGGAGCCACACCTTC.

This chain uses TRBV24-1 with TRBJ1-2; 8 nucleotides match TRBD1. The CDR3 has 14 amino acids. From germline, CDR1 is KGHDR and CDR2 SFDVKD. The V segment lost 6 bases and the J segment 8 bases; nucleotides outside the gene matches: 10. Here the CDR3 DNA reads TGTGCCACCAGTCCGCCGGGACAGGACCGCGGCTACACCTTC. This translates into CATSPPGQDRGYTF.

This clonotype was counted between two and nine times. The chain combines TRBV18 with TRBJ1-2, with 7 bases that match TRBD1. This CDR3 spans 13 amino acids. V shed 3 bases and J 6 bases; nucleotides not matched to a gene: 4. The germline gives CDR1 KGHSH, CDR2 LQKENI. CDR3 coding DNA: TGTGCCAGCTCACCGTCCACAGGGGATGGCTACACCTTC. This translates into CASSPSTGDGYTF.

V usage is TRBV24-1 and J usage is TRBJ2-7; D is perhaps TRBD1 (6 bases). Trimming stripped 1 base from V and 2 bases from J, with 11 bases between. This CDR3 is built from 15 residues. CDR1 and CDR2 (germline): KGHDR, SFDVKD. The CDR3 loop reads CATSDFKGGTYEQYF. DNA for the CDR3: TGTGCCACCAGTGATTTTAAAGGGGGAACCTACGAGCAGTACTTC.

With regard to this clonotype: At one of its ends the junction is not consistent with the germline gene, which may arise from a read error. The chain carries TRBV25-1 and TRBJ1-1, with D maybe TRBD1 (5 bases). The CDR3 sequence is 16 residues long. The germline V gene has CDR1 MGHDK and CDR2 SYGVNS. CDR3 sequence reads: CASSVRGRARGTEAFF. DNA of the CDR3: TGTGCCAGCAGTGTGCGGGGCAGGGCACGTGGCACTGAGGCTTTCTTT.

The chain has TRBV5-4 and TRBJ1-1; D unresolved. Trimming stripped 5 bases from V and 8 bases from J, with 13 bases between. The CDR3 is 12 residues long. Germline CDR1 is SGHNT and CDR2 is YYREEE (reference sequence). The CDR3 DNA reads as TGTGCCAGCAGGAAGGACGCGGTGGAAGCTTTCTTT. Amino acid sequence: CASRKDAVEAFF.

The CDR3 sequence: CASSYSNYIPGANYEQYF. Here the CDR3 DNA reads TGTGCCAGCAGTTACTCGAATTACATTCCGGGGGCAAACTACGAGCAGTACTTC. V is TRBV6-5 and J is TRBJ2-7; D may be TRBD1 or TRBD2 (6 bases each). The V end lost 0 bases, the J end lost 3 bases, and 21 bases lay between the germline ends. CDR3 length: 18 amino acids. The germline V gene encodes CDR1 MNHEY and CDR2 SVGAGI.

The chain uses TRBV19 and TRBJ2-7; D remains unclear. CDR1 LNHDA and CDR2 SQIVND come from the germline V gene (reference sequence). V lost 3 bases and J lost 5, with 17 bases in between. CDR3 size: 15 residues. The CDR3 DNA sequence: TGTGCCAGTAGTATGGATTTCCGGGCCTCTGACGAGCAGTACTTC. It specifies CASSMDFRASDEQYF.

The chain combines TRBV10-3 with TRBJ1-3; no definite D call. CDR3 length equals 11 residues. The germline V and J ends were trimmed by 10 bases and 6 bases, with 10 bases remaining between them. Germline CDR1 and CDR2: ENHRY and SYGVKD. The CDR3 DNA sequence: TGTGCCACCAGATTGGAAAACACCATATATTTT. Amino acid sequence: CATRLENTIYF.

This clonotype was detected only a few times. This chain joins TRBV20-1 and TRBJ1-2, with D uncertain. The germline V gene encodes CDR1 DFQATT and CDR2 SNEGSKA (reference sequence). This CDR3 region has 14 residues. Trimming cost V 1 base and J 2 bases, with 11 bases left between them. The CDR3 is CSARAVVPNYGYTF. DNA for the CDR3: TGCAGTGCTAGAGCGGTGGTACCCAACTATGGCTACACCTTC.

This clonotype was seen only a few times. The CDR3 here is CASSDHRGLDNEQFF. DNA of the CDR3: TGTGCCAGCAGTGATCACAGGGGACTCGACAATGAGCAGTTCTTC. This sequence joins TRBV6-4 and TRBJ2-1, with D maybe TRBD1 (7 bases). V was clipped by 3 bases and J by 5 bases, with 14 bases between them. The CDR3 length is 15 residues. From germline, CDR1 is MRHNA and CDR2 SNTAGT.

The V gene is TRBV4-1, the J gene TRBJ1-4, with D perhaps matching TRBD1 (6 bases). Per the germline V gene, CDR1 is MGHRA and CDR2 is YSYEKL. This CDR3 is built from 18 residues. The V end lost 4 bases, the J end lost 4 bases, and 22 bases lay between the germline ends. CDR3 protein: CASSRRSGALPDNEKLFF. In DNA, the CDR3 is TGCGCCAGCAGCCGCCGATCGGGGGCACTACCAGATAATGAAAAACTGTTTTTT.

CDR3 nucleotides: TGTGCCAGTAGAACCGTCGGGGGACCAACCCAGTACTTC. Translating it yields CASRTVGGPTQYF. The rearrangement links TRBV19 to TRBJ2-5; tentative D call: TRBD2 (6 bases). Between the trimmed V and J ends, which lost 6 bases and 8 bases, there was a span of 16 bases. This CDR3 has 13 amino acids. The germline V gene has CDR1 LNHDA and CDR2 SQIVND (reference sequence).

This clonotype has a handful of counts. The chain has TRBV12-3 or TRBV12-4 and TRBJ2-3, with 9 bases matching TRBD2. This CDR3 spans 14 amino acids. V lost 5 bases and J lost 3; bases outside the gene matches: 3. The CDR3 DNA reads TGTGCCAGCAGTCGACTAGCGGAAACAGATACGCAGTATTTT. Amino acids: CASSRLAETDTQYF.